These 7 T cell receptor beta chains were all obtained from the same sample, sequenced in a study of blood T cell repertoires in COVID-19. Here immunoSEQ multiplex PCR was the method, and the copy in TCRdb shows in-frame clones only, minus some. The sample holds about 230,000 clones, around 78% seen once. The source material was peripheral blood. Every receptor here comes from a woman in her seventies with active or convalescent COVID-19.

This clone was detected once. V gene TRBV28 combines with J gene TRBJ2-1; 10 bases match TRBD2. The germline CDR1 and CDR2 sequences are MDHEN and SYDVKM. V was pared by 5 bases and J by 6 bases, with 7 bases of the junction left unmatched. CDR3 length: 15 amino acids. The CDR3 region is CASSTSGRASNEQFF. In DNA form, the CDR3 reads TGTGCCAGCAGTACGAGCGGGAGGGCAAGCAATGAGCAGTTCTTC. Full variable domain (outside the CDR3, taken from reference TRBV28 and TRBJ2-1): DVKVTQSSRYLVKRTGEKVFLECVQDMDHENMFWYRQDPGLGLRLIYFSYDVKMKEKGDIPEGYSVSREKKERFSLILESASTNQTSMYLCASSTSGRASNEQFFGPGTRLTVL.

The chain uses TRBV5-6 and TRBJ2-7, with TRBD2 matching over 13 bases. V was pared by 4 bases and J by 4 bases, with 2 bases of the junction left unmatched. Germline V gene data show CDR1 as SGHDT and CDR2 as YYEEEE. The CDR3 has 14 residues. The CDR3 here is CASSPGLAGYEQYF. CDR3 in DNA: TGTGCCAGCAGCCCGGGACTAGCGGGATACGAGCAGTACTTC.

CDR3 residues: CASSYQRGGVIYGYTF. The CDR3 coding sequence is TGTGCCAGCAGTTACCAGAGAGGGGGGGTGATCTATGGCTACACCTTC. The gene calls are TRBV6-2 or TRBV6-3 and TRBJ1-2, with a weak D call TRBD1 (6 bases). Trimming stripped 2 bases from V and 4 bases from J, with 17 bases between. Germline lookup yields CDR1 MNHEY and CDR2 SVGEGT. The CDR3 contains 16 residues.

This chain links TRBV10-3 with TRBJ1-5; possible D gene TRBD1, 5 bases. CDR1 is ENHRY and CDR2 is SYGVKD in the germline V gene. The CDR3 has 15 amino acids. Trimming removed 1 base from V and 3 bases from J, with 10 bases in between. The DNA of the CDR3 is TGTGCCATCAGTGAGTATGGAGGGGACAATCAGCCCCAGCATTTT. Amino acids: CAISEYGGDNQPQHF.

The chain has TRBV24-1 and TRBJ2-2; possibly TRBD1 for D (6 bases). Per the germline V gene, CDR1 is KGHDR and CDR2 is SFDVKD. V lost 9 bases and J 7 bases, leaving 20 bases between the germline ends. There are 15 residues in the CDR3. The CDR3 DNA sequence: TGTGCCACCCAATCTCTGGCAGGGGTTGGCGGGGAGCTGTTTTTT. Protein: CATQSLAGVGGELFF.

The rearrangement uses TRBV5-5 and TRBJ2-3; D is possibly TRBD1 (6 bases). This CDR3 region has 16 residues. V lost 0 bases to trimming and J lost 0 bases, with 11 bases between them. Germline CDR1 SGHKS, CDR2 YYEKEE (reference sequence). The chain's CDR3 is CASSLVPGASTDTQYF. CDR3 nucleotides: TGTGCCAGCAGCTTGGTTCCAGGGGCTAGCACAGATACGCAGTATTTT.

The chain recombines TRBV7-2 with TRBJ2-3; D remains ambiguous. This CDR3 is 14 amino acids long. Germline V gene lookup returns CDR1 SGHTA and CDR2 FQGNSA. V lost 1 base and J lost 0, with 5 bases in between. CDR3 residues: CASSLELSTDTQYF. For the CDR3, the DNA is TGTGCCAGCAGCTTAGAGCTTAGCACAGATACGCAGTATTTT.